This T cell receptor (beta chain) was profiled in a study of siplizumab effects on memory and regulatory T cells. Study conclusions and caveats: Among sequences traceable to unstimulated CD4+ memory cells, alloreactive ones were significantly reduced by siplizumab. Relative to controls at 25% to 30%, mappable alloreactive CD4+ clones exhibited a mean Treg-derived proportion of around 69% with siplizumab. The authors could not assign a naive or memory phenotype to roughly 75-97% of proliferating CD4+ or CD8+ clones. Apparently key alloresponse contributors, naive T cells also seemed more diverse than memory cells.

A word on this clone: Its antigen is currently unknown.

Some clones are missing from TCRdb's copy, which holds only in-frame ones; the method was immunoSEQ multiplex PCR. The table shows about 100,000 clones, with around 92% occurring only once. The ends were cut back, 0 bases at V and 6 bases at J, with 10 bases in the middle. There are 14 residues in the CDR3. The germline V gene encodes CDR1 LGHNA and CDR2 YNFKEQ. This sequence originates from a human donor in good health. The chain combines TRBV4-2 with TRBJ2-3; D gene unclear. Sequenced: CD4+ T cells sorted from blood. This CDR3 reads CASSQDLQPDTQYF. CDR3 sequence (DNA): TGTGCCAGCAGCCAAGATCTCCAACCGGATACGCAGTATTTT.